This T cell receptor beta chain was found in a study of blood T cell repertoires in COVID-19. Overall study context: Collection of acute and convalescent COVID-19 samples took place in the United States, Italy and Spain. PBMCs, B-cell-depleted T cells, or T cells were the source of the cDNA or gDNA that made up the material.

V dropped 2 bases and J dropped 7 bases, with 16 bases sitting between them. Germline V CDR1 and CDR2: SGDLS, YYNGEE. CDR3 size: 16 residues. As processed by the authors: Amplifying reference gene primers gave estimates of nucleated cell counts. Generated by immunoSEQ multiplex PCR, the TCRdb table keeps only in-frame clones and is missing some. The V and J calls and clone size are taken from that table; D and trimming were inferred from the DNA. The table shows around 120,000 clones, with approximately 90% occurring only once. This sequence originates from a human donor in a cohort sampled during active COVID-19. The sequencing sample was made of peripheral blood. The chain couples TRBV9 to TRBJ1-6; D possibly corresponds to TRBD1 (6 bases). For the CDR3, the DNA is TGTGCCAGCAGCGTCTCAGACCGCCAGGGGAATTCACCCCTCCACTTT. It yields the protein CASSVSDRQGNSPLHF.